This T cell receptor beta chain derives from a study of T cell responses to AZD1222 COVID-19 vaccine. Study observations and caveats: Repertoires in all cases were sampled only once the peak T cell response had passed. Only 5 to 7 AZD1222 recipients tested seropositive at baseline.

Between the trimmed V and J ends, which lost 3 bases and 4 bases, there was a span of 18 bases. From germline, CDR1 is ENHRY and CDR2 SYGVKD. The CDR3 contains 16 residues. Second doses that came at about 4 or about 12 weeks were put together. To note about this clone: Its cognate antigen is unknown.

The protocol was immunoSEQ multiplex PCR, while the TCRdb copy is restricted to in-frame clones and leaves out a portion. The top ten clones hold 1% to 1.5% of a sample with 180,000 or so clones, around 90% of them seen once. The TCR was taken from an adult who received the AZD1222 COVID-19 vaccine. The specimen was peripheral blood, collected 28 days after the second AZD1222 dose. The chain recombines TRBV10-3 with TRBJ1-1; D is unresolved. CDR3 bases: TGTGCCATCAGTGACCCTGAAGGCAAGCAGAGCACTGAAGCTTTCTTT. Its protein product is CAISDPEGKQSTEAFF.